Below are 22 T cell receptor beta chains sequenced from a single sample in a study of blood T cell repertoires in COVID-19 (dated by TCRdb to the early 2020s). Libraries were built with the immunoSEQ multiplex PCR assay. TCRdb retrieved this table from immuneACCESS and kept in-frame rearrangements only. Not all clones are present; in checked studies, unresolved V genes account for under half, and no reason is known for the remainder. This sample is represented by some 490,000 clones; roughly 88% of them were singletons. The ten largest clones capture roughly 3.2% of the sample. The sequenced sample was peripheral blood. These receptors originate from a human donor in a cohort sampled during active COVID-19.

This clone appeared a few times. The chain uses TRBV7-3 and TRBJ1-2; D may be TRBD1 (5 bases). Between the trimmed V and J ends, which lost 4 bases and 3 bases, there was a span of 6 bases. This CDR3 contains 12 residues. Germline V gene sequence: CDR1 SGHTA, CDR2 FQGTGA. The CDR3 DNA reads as TGTGCCAGCAGCTCAGGGTACTATGGCTACACCTTC. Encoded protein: CASSSGYYGYTF.

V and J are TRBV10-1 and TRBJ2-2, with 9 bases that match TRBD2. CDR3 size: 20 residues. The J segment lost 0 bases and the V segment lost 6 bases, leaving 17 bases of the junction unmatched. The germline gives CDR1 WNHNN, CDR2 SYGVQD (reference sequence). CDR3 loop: CASSREGLAFLETNTGELFF. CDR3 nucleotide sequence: TGCGCCAGCAGCCGGGAGGGACTAGCATTTTTAGAAACGAACACCGGGGAGCTGTTTTTT.

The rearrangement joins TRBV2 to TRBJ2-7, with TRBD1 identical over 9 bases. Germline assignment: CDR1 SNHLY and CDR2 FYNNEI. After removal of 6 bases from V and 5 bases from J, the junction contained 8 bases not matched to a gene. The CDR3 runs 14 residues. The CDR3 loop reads CASRGDRAFDEQYF. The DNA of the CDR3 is TGTGCCAGCAGGGGGGACAGGGCATTCGACGAGCAGTACTTC.

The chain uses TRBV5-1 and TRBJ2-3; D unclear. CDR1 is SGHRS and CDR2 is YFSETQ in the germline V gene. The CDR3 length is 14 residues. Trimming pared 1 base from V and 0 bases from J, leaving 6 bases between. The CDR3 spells CASSLSRSTDTQYF. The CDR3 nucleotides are TGCGCCAGCAGCTTGTCCCGGAGCACAGATACGCAGTATTTT.

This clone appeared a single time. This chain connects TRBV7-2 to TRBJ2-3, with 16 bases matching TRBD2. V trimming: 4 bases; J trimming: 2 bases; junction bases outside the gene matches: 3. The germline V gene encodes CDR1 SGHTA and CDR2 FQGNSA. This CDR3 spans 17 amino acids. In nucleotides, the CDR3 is TGTGCCAGCAGCTGGGGACTAGCGGGAGGGTTCACAGATACGCAGTATTTT. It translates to CASSWGLAGGFTDTQYF.

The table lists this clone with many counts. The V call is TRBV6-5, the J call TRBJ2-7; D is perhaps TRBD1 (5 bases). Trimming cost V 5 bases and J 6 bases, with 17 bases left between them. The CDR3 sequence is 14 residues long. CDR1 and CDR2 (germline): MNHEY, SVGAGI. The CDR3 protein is CASSLGQGRSEQYF. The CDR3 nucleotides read TGTGCCAGCAGTCTTGGTCAGGGTCGAAGCGAGCAGTACTTC.

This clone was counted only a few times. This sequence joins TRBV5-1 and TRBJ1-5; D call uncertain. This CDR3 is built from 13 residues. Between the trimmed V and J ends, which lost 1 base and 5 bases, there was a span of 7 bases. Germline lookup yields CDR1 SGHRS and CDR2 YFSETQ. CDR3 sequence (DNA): TGCGCCAGCAGCTTGTATCGGGATCAGCCCCAGCATTTT. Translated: CASSLYRDQPQHF.

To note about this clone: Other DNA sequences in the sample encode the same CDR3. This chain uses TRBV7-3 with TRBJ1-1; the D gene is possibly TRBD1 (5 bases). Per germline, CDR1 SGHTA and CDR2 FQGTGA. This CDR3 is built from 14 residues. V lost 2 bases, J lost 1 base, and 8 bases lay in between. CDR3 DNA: TGTGCCAGCAGCTTACAGGGATGGAACACTGAAGCTTTCTTT. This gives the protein CASSLQGWNTEAFF. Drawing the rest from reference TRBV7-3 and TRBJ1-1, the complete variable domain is GAGVSQTPSNKVTEKGKYVELRCDPISGHTALYWYRQSLGQGPEFLIYFQGTGAADDSGLPNDRFFAVRPEGSVSTLKIQRTERGDSAVYLCASSLQGWNTEAFFGQGTRLTVV.

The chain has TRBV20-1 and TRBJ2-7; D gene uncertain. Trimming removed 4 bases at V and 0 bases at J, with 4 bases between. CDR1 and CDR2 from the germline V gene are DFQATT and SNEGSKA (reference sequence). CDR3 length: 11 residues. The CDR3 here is CSAIYSYEQYF. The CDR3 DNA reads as TGCAGTGCTATCTACTCCTACGAGCAGTACTTC.

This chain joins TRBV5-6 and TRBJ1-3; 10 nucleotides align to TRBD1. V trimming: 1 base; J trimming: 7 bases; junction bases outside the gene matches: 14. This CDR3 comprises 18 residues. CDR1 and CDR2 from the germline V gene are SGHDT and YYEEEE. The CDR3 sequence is CASSLPRSGQGVTNTIYF. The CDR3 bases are TGTGCCAGCAGCTTGCCACGATCCGGACAGGGGGTAACGAACACCATATATTTT.

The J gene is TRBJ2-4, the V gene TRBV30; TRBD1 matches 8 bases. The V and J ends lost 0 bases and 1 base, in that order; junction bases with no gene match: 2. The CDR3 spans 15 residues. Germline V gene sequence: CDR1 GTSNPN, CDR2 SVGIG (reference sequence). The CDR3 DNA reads TGTGCCTGGAGTGTAGACAGGGGTGCCAAAAACATTCAGTACTTC. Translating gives CAWSVDRGAKNIQYF.

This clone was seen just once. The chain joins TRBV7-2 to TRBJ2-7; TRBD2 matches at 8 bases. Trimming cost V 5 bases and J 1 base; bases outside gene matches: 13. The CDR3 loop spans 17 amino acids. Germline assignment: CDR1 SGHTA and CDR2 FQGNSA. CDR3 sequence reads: CASSPWAAGGGSYEQYF. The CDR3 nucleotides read TGTGCCAGCAGCCCTTGGGCGGCGGGAGGAGGTTCCTACGAGCAGTACTTC.

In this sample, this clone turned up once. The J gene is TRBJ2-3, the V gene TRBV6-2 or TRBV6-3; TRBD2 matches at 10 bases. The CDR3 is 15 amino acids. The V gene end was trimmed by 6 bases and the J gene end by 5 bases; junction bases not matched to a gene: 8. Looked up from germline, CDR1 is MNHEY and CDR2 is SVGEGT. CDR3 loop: CASSSAGLAKDTQYF. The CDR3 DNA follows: TGTGCCAGCAGCTCGGCGGGACTAGCGAAAGATACGCAGTATTTT.

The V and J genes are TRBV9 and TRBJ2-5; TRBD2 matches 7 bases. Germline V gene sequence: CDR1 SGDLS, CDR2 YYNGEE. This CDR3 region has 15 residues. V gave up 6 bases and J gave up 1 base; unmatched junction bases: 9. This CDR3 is CASTPTGTIQETQYF. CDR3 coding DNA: TGTGCCAGCACCCCGACCGGGACTATCCAAGAGACCCAGTACTTC.

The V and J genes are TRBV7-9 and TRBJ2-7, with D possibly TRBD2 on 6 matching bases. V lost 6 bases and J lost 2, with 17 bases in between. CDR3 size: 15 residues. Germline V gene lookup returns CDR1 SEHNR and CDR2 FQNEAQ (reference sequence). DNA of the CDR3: TGTGCCAGCAGAAGCGGGCCAGCCAGTCCCTACGAGCAGTACTTC. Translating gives CASRSGPASPYEQYF.

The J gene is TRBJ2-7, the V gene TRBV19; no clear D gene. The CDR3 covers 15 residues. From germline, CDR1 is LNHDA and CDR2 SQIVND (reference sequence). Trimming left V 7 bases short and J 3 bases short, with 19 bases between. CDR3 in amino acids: CASTITAAEHYEQYF. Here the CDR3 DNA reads TGTGCCAGTACCATCACTGCGGCAGAACACTACGAGCAGTACTTC.

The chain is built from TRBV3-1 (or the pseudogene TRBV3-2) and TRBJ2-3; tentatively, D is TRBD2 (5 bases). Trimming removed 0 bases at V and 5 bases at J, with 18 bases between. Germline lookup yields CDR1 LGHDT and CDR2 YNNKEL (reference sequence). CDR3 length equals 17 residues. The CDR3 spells CASSQDVGGYGIDTQYF. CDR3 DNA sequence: TGTGCCAGCAGCCAAGATGTAGGTGGCTACGGGATAGATACGCAGTATTTT.

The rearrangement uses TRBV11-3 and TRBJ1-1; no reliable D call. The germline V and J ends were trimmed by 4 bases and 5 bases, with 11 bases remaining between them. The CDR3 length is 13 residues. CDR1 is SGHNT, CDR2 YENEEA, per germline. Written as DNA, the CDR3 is TGTGCCAGCAGCTCGGGGTTGGCAACTGAAGCTTTCTTT. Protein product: CASSSGLATEAFF.

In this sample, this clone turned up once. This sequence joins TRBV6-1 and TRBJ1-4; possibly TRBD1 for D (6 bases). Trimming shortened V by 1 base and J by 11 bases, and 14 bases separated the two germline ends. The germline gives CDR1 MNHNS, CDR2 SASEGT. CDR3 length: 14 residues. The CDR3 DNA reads TGTGCCAGCAGTGAAGTAGGGGGGAGGGTCAAACTGTTTTTT. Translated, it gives CASSEVGGRVKLFF.

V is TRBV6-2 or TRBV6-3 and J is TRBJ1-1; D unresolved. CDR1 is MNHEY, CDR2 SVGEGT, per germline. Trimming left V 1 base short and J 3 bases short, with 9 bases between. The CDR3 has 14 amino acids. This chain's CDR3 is CASSYFGRDTEAFF. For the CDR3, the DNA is TGTGCCAGCAGTTACTTCGGGAGAGACACTGAAGCTTTCTTT.

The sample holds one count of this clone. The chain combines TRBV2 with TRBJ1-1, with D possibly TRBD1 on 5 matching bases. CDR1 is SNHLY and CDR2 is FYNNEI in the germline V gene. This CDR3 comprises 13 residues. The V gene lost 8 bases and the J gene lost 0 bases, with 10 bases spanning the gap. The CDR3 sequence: CASQAGVNTEAFF. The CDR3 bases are TGTGCCAGCCAGGCGGGGGTGAACACTGAAGCTTTCTTT.

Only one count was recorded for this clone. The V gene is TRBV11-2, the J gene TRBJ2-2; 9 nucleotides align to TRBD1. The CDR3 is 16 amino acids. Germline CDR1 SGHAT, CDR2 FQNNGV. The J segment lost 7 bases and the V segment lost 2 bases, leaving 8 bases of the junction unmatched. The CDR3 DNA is TGTGCCAGCAGCTTAACAGGGGGCGCATCAGGCGGGGAGCTGTTTTTT. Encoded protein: CASSLTGGASGGELFF.